Listed here is a single TCR beta chain. What it recognizes is unknown. This record belongs to a study of T-cell reconstitution after alpha-beta-depleted transplantation in children. Notes on the study in general: T-cell numbers and diversity, one year after transplant, stemmed largely from T cells that were newly produced.

Germline CDR1 reads MNHEY; CDR2 reads SVGAGI. V was pared by 1 base and J by 2 bases, with 12 bases between. The CDR3 length is 16 residues. Preparing the TCRbeta library involved the use of unique molecular identifiers. TCRdb fed the PCR reads into MiXCR, producing one record per CDR3 protein. Seen here are some 300,000 distinct CDR3 sequences, roughly 7.8% observed once, and the top ten hold approximately 8.2%. This material consisted of peripheral blood, taken 360 days after TCRalphabeta/CD19-depleted stem cell transplant. The sequence was obtained from a female patient under 10 years old who had a stem cell transplant for Fanconi anemia, so the T cells may come from the graft donor. The rearrangement joins TRBV6-5 to TRBJ1-3, with D possibly TRBD1 on 6 matching bases. Written as DNA, the CDR3 is TGTGCCAGCAGTTACTTACCGTACAGGGCTGGAAACACCATATATTTT. Its protein is CASSYLPYRAGNTIYF.